This note documents a single T cell receptor (beta chain) sequence. The record originates from a study of blood T cell repertoires in COVID-19. For the study at large: Acute and convalescent COVID-19 specimens originated in the United States, Italy and Spain. PBMCs, B-cell-depleted T cells, or T cells provided the cDNA or gDNA that made up the material.

In the original analysis: Using reference gene primer amplification, nucleated cell counts were estimated. This table comes from immunoSEQ multiplex PCR, and its TCRdb copy is limited to in-frame clones, with some not included. V and J calls and clone size are those listed in that table; D and trimming were worked out from the DNA. The table records about 150,000 clones, 84% of them present only once. V lost 5 bases to trimming and J lost 2 bases, with 13 bases between them. CDR1 and CDR2 (germline): SGHTA, FQGNSA. The CDR3 length is 15 residues. This chain connects TRBV7-2 to TRBJ1-3, with a weak D call TRBD1 (5 bases). Source material: peripheral blood. The source is a woman aged 45-60 years with acute or convalescent COVID-19. CDR3 region: CASSVPSGAGNTIYF. For the CDR3, the DNA is TGTGCCAGCAGCGTACCCTCGGGGGCTGGAAACACCATATATTTT. Full variable domain (remainder filled in from reference TRBV7-2 and TRBJ1-3): GAGVSQSPSNKVTEKGKDVELRCDPISGHTALYWYRQSLGQGLEFLIYFQGNSAPDKSGLPSDRFSAERTGGSVSTLTIQRTQQEDSAVYLCASSVPSGAGNTIYFGEGSWLTVV.